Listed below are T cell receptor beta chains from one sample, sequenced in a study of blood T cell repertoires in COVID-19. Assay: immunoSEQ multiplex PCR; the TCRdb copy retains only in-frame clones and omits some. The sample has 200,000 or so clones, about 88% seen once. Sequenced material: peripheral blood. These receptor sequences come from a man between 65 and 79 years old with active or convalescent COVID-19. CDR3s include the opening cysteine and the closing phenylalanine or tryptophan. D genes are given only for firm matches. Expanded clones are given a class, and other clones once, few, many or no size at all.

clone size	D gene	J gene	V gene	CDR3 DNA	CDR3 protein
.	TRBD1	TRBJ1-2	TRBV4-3	TGCGCCAGCAGCCCAGACTGGACAGGGGATGGCTACACCTTC	CASSPDWTGDGYTF
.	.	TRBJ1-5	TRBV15	TGTGCCACCAGCAGCGTAAACAATCAGCCCCAGCATTTT	CATSSVNNQPQHF
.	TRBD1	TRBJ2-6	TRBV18	TGTGCCAGCTCACCACTGGGACAGGGTAGGTCTGGGGCCAACGTCCTGACTTTC	CASSPLGQGRSGANVLTF
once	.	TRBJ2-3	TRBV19	TGTGCCAGTAGTATAGCCCCAGGCACAGATACGCAGTATTTT	CASSIAPGTDTQYF
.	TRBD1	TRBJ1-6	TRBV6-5	TGTGCCAGCAGCCAGGGGGCTTCACCCCTCCACTTT	CASSQGASPLHF
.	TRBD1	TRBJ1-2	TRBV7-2	TGTGCCAGCAGCCATCCGGGACAGCAACTCTATGGCTACACCTTC	CASSHPGQQLYGYTF
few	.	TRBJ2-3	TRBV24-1	TGTGCCACCAGTGCGTCAGATACGCAGTATTTT	CATSASDTQYF
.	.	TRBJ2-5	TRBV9	TGTGCCAGCAGCGCCGGGGAGACCCAGTACTTC	CASSAGETQYF
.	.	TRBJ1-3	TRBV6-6	TGTGCCAGCAGCCCCAGCGGGGGGAGGTTTGGAAACACCATATATTTT	CASSPSGGRFGNTIYF
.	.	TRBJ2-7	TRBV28	TGTGCCAGCAGTTTAGGAGGGCAGCTGTACGAGCAGTACTTC	CASSLGGQLYEQYF